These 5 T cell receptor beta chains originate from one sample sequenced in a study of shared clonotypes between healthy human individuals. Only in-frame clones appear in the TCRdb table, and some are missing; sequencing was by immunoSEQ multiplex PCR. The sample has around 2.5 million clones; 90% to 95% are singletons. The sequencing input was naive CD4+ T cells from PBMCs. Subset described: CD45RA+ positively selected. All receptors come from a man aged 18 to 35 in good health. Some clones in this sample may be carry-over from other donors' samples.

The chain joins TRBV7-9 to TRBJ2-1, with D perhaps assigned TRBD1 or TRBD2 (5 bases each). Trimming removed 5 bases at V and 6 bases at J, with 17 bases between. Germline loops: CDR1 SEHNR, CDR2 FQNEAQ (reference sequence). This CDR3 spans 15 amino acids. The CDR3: CASSQAVSGPNEQFF. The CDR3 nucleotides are TGTGCCAGCAGCCAAGCGGTTTCAGGGCCCAATGAGCAGTTCTTC.

The CDR3 DNA is TGTGCCAGCTCACCCCCAAACAGGGAAAAACTGTTTTTT. Translating gives CASSPPNREKLFF. The chain uses TRBV18 and TRBJ1-4, with D possibly being TRBD1 (5 bases). The CDR3 is made up of 13 amino acids. Trimming cost V 3 bases and J 8 bases, with 10 bases left between them. Per the germline V gene, CDR1 is KGHSH and CDR2 is LQKENI.

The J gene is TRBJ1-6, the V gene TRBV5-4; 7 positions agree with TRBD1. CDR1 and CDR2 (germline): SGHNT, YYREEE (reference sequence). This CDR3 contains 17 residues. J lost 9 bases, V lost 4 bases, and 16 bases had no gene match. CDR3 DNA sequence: TGTGCCAGCAGCCCCAGGGGGGGACACGGCGGGGTTTCACCCCTCCACTTT. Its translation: CASSPRGGHGGVSPLHF.

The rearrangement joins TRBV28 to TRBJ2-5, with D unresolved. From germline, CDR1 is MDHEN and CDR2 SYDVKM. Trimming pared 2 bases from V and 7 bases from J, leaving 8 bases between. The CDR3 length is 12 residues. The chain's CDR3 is CASSLHGLTQYF. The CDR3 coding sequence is TGTGCCAGCAGTTTACACGGATTGACCCAGTACTTC.

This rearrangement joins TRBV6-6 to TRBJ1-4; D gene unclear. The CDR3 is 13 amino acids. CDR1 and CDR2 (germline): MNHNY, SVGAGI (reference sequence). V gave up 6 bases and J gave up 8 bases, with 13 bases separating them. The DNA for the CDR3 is TGTGCCAGCAGCAAACGGACGGGGGAAAAACTGTTTTTT. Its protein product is CASSKRTGEKLFF.